This T cell receptor beta chain came from a study of shared clonotypes between healthy human individuals. Genomic DNA per cell subset filled all wells of several immunoSEQ plates. The assay was immunoSEQ multiplex PCR, and TCRdb's table has in-frame clones only and misses some. The table has around 750,000 clones, around 72% seen once. There are 14 residues in the CDR3. V lost 8 bases to trimming and J lost 5 bases; unmatched junction nucleotides: 7. CDR1 is KGHSH and CDR2 is LQKENI in the germline V gene. The clonotype comes from a woman aged 25 to 45 in good health. V gene TRBV18 combines with J gene TRBJ2-1; 9 bases are a match to TRBD2. Source material: memory CD4+ T cells sorted from blood. Subset here: CD45RA-negative fraction. The CDR3, as DNA: TGTGCCAGCACCAGACTAGCGGCGAACAATGAGCAGTTCTTC. Its translation is CASTRLAANNEQFF.